A selection of T cell receptor beta chains follows, all from one sample in a study of T cells in Graves' hyperthyroidism and ophthalmopathy. TCRdb re-analysed the multiplex PCR reads in MiXCR, keeping a single row per CDR3 protein. Here the sample spans around 520,000 distinct CDR3 sequences, roughly 15% being singletons. Sequencing used blood. The receptors derive from a woman aged 40 to 50 with Graves' hyperthyroidism. Each CDR3 is given with its conserved first and last residue.

v_gene: TRBV12-3/TRBV12-4; CDR3aa: CVSSEPTGELFF
v_gene: TRBV20-1; CDR3aa: CSARDVSGASYNEQFF
v_gene: TRBV7-2; CDR3aa: CASSLGNSGIGYEQYF
v_gene: TRBV11-3; CDR3aa: CASSSWTSGSLYNEQFF
v_gene: TRBV7-9; CDR3aa: CASSDTGPHGVTDTQYF
v_gene: TRBV2; CDR3aa: CASTQGTSGGRKQYF
v_gene: TRBV2; CDR3aa: CASKASGVLEKLFF
v_gene: TRBV3-1; CDR3aa: CASSQDPFFSGTSTDTQYF
v_gene: TRBV4-1; CDR3aa: CASSQAGLAGGGVWNEQFF
v_gene: TRBV11-2; CDR3aa: CASSLPGQGASGGTGELFF
v_gene: TRBV3-1; CDR3aa: CASSTTVSNTEAFF
v_gene: TRBV6-1; CDR3aa: CASSPRDRADGYTF
v_gene: TRBV25-1; CDR3aa: CASKGGTEAFF
v_gene: TRBV6-1; CDR3aa: CASSVRDRGWNEQFF
v_gene: TRBV12-3/TRBV12-4; CDR3aa: CTSGPGGRPGELFF
v_gene: TRBV12-3/TRBV12-4; CDR3aa: CASSSGTGKAFF
v_gene: TRBV30; CDR3aa: CALRTPPNTGELFF
v_gene: TRBV11-2; CDR3aa: CASSFARSGQETQYF
v_gene: TRBV20-1; CDR3aa: CSARDSPQETQYF
v_gene: TRBV2; CDR3aa: CASVKTTMREAFF
v_gene: TRBV9; CDR3aa: CASSPAGRLPYNEQFF
v_gene: TRBV5-1; CDR3aa: CATRGTGELFF
v_gene: TRBV7-2; CDR3aa: CASSLGFGGVVSQPQHF
v_gene: TRBV20-1; CDR3aa: CSARVMGQRLYSNQPQHF
v_gene: TRBV18; CDR3aa: CASSLQTPGISGANVLTF
v_gene: TRBV2; CDR3aa: CASMGEAGGTGELFF
v_gene: TRBV24-1; CDR3aa: CATLRDRVDYGYTF
v_gene: TRBV28; CDR3aa: CASRSGTVYEQYF
v_gene: TRBV11-2; CDR3aa: CASSLGVRELYNEQFF
v_gene: TRBV19; CDR3aa: CASSIGSSNQPQHF
v_gene: TRBV6-1; CDR3aa: CASSYFTGSEKLFF